This T cell receptor beta chain was obtained from a study of cytomegalovirus exposure and HLA in healthy donors. Study results and limitations: Some segments of the V type, notably TRBV6-2 and TRBV6-3, were excluded as indistinguishable. Among CMV-associated TCR beta chains, most appeared HLA-restricted in a later analysis.

A multiplex PCR was run with 60 Vbeta primers and 13 Jbeta primers. Assay: immunoSEQ multiplex PCR; the TCRdb copy retains only in-frame clones and omits some. The sample comprises about 43,000 clones, approximately 81% of which are singletons, and about 2.5% rests with the top ten. The germline V gene encodes CDR1 MGHRA and CDR2 YSYEKL. V was clipped by 1 base and J by 0 bases, with 4 bases between them. CDR3 length equals 13 residues. As concerns this clone: Antigen: not known.

The sequenced sample consisted of PBMCs. This receptor was obtained from a man aged 45 to 65 in good health and CMV-seronegative. The chain recombines TRBV4-1 with TRBJ2-7, with D hard to call. The CDR3 is CASSQASSYEQYF. As DNA, the CDR3 is TGCGCCAGCAGCCAAGCCAGCTCCTACGAGCAGTACTTC.